Shown below are 23 T cell receptor beta chains from a single sample sequenced in a study of regulatory T cells in long-lasting Graves disease. Time point specified: newly diagnosed GD, antithyroid drugs for less than 3 months. From RNA extracted from PBMCs, the TCR library was made. Sequencing libraries for TCR beta were prepared with iRepertoire HTBI primers and Arm-PCR of CDR3 regions. TCRdb re-called the multiplex PCR reads through MiXCR, storing one row per CDR3 protein. The data show under 250,000 distinct CDR3 sequences, 20% to 25% seen once. The sequencing here drew on peripheral blood mononuclear cells (PBMCs), taken at new diagnosis, from a patient treated with antithyroid drugs. The receptors shown here come from a female donor with Graves disease.

This clonotype was counted many times. The CDR3 DNA reads as TGTGCCAGCAGCGTCCATACAGGGTCCGATCAGCCCCAGCATTTT. This translates into CASSVHTGSDQPQHF. The chain links TRBV7-2 to TRBJ1-5; a weak D match, TRBD1 (6 bases). Germline loops: CDR1 SGHTA, CDR2 FQGNSA. V was pared by 5 bases and J by 5 bases, with 16 bases between. The CDR3 has 15 amino acids.

This clonotype was seen ten or more times. V usage is TRBV28 and J usage is TRBJ1-5; D gene ambiguous. Germline lookup yields CDR1 MDHEN and CDR2 SYDVKM. The CDR3 contains 15 residues. Trimming removed 0 bases at V and 5 bases at J, with 11 bases between. The CDR3 spells CASSLWNMGHQPQHF. CDR3 nucleotides: TGTGCCAGCAGTTTATGGAACATGGGTCATCAGCCCCAGCATTTT.

This clonotype was recorded many times. This chain uses TRBV6-9 with TRBJ2-5, with a tentative D call TRBD1 (5 bases). This CDR3 has 17 residues. Trimming took off 3 bases at V and 4 bases at J, with 21 bases between the two ends. Germline V gene lookup returns CDR1 MNHGY and CDR2 SVAAGI. In DNA, the CDR3 is TGTGCCAGCAGTTACCCCGGTTTGGGGCCGGTCGGAGAGACCCAGTACTTC. This translates into CASSYPGLGPVGETQYF.

This clonotype has at least ten counts. The chain links TRBV27 to TRBJ2-1; no clear D gene. The CDR3 is made up of 15 amino acids. The V end lost 8 bases, the J end lost 6 bases, and 20 bases lay between the germline ends. CDR1 MNHEY and CDR2 SMNVEV come from the germline V gene (reference sequence). Here the CDR3 reads CASVSGPTRPNEQFF. CDR3 bases: TGTGCCAGCGTATCCGGGCCTACCCGCCCCAATGAGCAGTTCTTC.

For this clonotype: A read error may be the cause here, since a much bigger clone is one base away. This chain joins TRBV10-3 and TRBJ1-5; TRBD1 aligns across 10 bases. CDR1 and CDR2 (germline): ENHRY, SYGVKD. V lost 6 bases and J lost 5; bases outside the gene matches: 7. The CDR3 loop spans 15 amino acids. CDR3 sequence reads: CAIRGTGDSDQPQHF. The CDR3 DNA sequence: TGTGCCATCAGAGGGACAGGGGACAGCGATCAGCCCCAGCATTTT.

This clonotype has more than one count but fewer than ten. The rearrangement joins TRBV28 to TRBJ1-2; no definite D call. V lost 1 base to trimming and J lost 3 bases, with 6 bases between them. This CDR3 comprises 13 residues. Germline values: CDR1 MDHEN, CDR2 SYDVKM. CDR3 sequence (DNA): TGTGCCAGCAGTTTATACCAGGACTATGGCTACACCTTC. Its protein product is CASSLYQDYGYTF.

In the case of this clonotype: Just one base apart from a much larger clone, this may be a read error. Since the CDR3 does not end with the conserved phenylalanine or tryptophan, this likely comes from a read error. The chain employs TRBV10-2 and TRBJ2-4; 9 bases agree with TRBD2. With V trimmed by 10 bases and J by 5 bases, 6 bases remained unmatched. The CDR3 covers 13 residues. CDR1 is WSHSY, CDR2 SAAADI, per germline. CDR3 DNA sequence: TGCGCCACGTCCGGGACTAGCCAAAACATTCAGTACTCC. Its protein is CATSGTSQNIQYS.

In its sample, this clonotype was seen many times. The chain combines TRBV7-8 with TRBJ1-5, with D perhaps matching TRBD1 (5 bases). CDR3 length: 15 amino acids. Germline CDR1 is SGHVS and CDR2 is FQNEAQ. With 0 bases removed from V and 4 bases from J, the gap between germline ends came to 10 bases. Here the CDR3 DNA reads TGTGCCAGCAGCTTAGCGCGAACAGGAAATCAGCCCCAGCATTTT. Protein product: CASSLARTGNQPQHF.

The sample holds many counts of this clonotype. The gene calls are TRBV4-3 and TRBJ1-1; TRBD1 agrees at 10 bases. CDR1 LGHNA and CDR2 YSLEER come from the germline V gene. Trimming at V came to 3 bases and at J to 7 bases, leaving 8 bases not matched to a gene. This CDR3 contains 15 residues. The DNA of the CDR3 is TGCGCCAGCAGCCAGACCGGGACAGGGGTGGATGAAGCTTTCTTT. This codes for CASSQTGTGVDEAFF.

This clonotype was observed at least ten times. The V and J genes are TRBV20-1 and TRBJ2-3; TRBD1 matches 11 bases. After removal of 2 bases from V and 0 bases from J, the junction contained 4 bases not matched to a gene. Germline V gene lookup returns CDR1 DFQATT and CDR2 SNEGSKA (reference sequence). This CDR3 contains 16 residues. CDR3 residues: CSARRTGGPSTDTQYF. CDR3 nucleotides: TGCAGTGCTAGAAGGACAGGGGGCCCCAGCACAGATACGCAGTATTTT.

This clonotype was seen at least ten times. This sequence joins TRBV5-4 and TRBJ1-2; the match to TRBD1 covers 7 bases. This CDR3 region has 13 residues. Germline CDR1 reads SGHNT; CDR2 reads YYREEE (reference sequence). V shed 3 bases, J shed 3 bases, and the junction held 2 bases outside the gene matches. The CDR3 protein is CASSYDRDYGYTF. DNA for the CDR3: TGTGCCAGCAGCTACGACAGGGACTATGGCTACACCTTC.

This clonotype appeared many times. This chain uses TRBV7-9 with TRBJ1-1; tentatively, D is TRBD1 (5 bases). This CDR3 has 13 residues. The V gene's germline CDR1 is SEHNR and CDR2 FQNEAQ (reference sequence). Trimming stripped 7 bases from V and 1 base from J, with 10 bases between. The CDR3, as DNA: TGTGCCAGCATAGGGGCAGAGAACACTGAAGCTTTCTTT. Residues: CASIGAENTEAFF.

The CDR3 spells CASSSSRGGQGVYEQYF. As DNA, the CDR3 is TGTGCCAGCAGCTCCTCCCGTGGGGGACAGGGCGTTTACGAGCAGTACTTC. This chain links TRBV7-9 with TRBJ2-7; 9 bases map to TRBD1. This CDR3 comprises 17 residues. The V gene end was trimmed by 4 bases and the J gene end by 4 bases; junction bases not matched to a gene: 14. Germline V gene lookup returns CDR1 SEHNR and CDR2 FQNEAQ (reference sequence).

The sample holds many counts of this clonotype. The chain couples TRBV5-5 to TRBJ2-7; 8 positions agree with TRBD1. Unmatched junction bases numbered 1, after V lost 3 bases and J lost 2 bases. Germline assignment: CDR1 SGHKS and CDR2 YYEKEE (reference sequence). The CDR3 extends over 13 amino acids. The CDR3 DNA reads TGTGCCAGCAGCTCGACAGGGGCCTACGAGCAGTACTTC. Translating it yields CASSSTGAYEQYF.

A word on this clonotype: This sequence is one base from a far larger clone and is likely a read error. J is TRBJ1-1 and V is TRBV11-2; D is undetermined. The ends were cut back, 3 bases at V and 1 base at J, with 6 bases in the middle. The CDR3 has 13 residues. Germline V gives CDR1 SGHAT, CDR2 FQNNGV. This chain's CDR3 is CASSFGPNTEAFF. The CDR3 DNA is TGTGCCAGCAGCTTTGGGCCGAACACTGAAGCTTTCTTT.

This clonotype occurred many times. The V call is TRBV19, the J call TRBJ2-1, with 9 bases lining up with TRBD1. Trimming removed 4 bases from V and 6 bases from J; junction bases left unmatched: 10. The CDR3 length is 16 residues. The germline V gene encodes CDR1 LNHDA and CDR2 SQIVND (reference sequence). CDR3 bases: TGTGCCAGTAGTACCCCGCACAGGGGGCTAGGCAATGAGCAGTTCTTC. Its translation: CASSTPHRGLGNEQFF.

This clonotype has a count of ten or more. The chain employs TRBV10-3 and TRBJ2-3; D might be TRBD1 (6 bases). The CDR3 covers 15 residues. Germline V gene sequence: CDR1 ENHRY, CDR2 SYGVKD. With 11 bases removed from V and 4 bases from J, the gap between germline ends came to 22 bases. CDR3 protein: CASSMDSWYPDTQYF. The DNA of the CDR3 is TGTGCCTCATCGATGGACAGCTGGTACCCAGATACGCAGTATTTT.

This clonotype was seen many times. This chain connects TRBV4-1 to TRBJ2-1; D not resolved. The CDR3 is 14 amino acids. Per germline, CDR1 MGHRA and CDR2 YSYEKL. Trimming removed 1 base from V and 7 bases from J, with 11 bases in between. The CDR3 nucleotides are TGCGCCAGCAGCCAAGGTGGTGTGGGGAATGAGCAGTTCTTC. Its translation is CASSQGGVGNEQFF.

The V call is TRBV4-3, the J call TRBJ2-7; the D gene is possibly TRBD1 (5 bases). The CDR3 contains 17 residues. Germline loops: CDR1 LGHNA, CDR2 YSLEER. V lost 0 bases to trimming and J lost 0 bases, with 15 bases between them. CDR3: CASSQDGTGMSSYEQYF. As DNA, the CDR3 is TGCGCCAGCAGCCAAGATGGTACAGGTATGAGCTCCTACGAGCAGTACTTC.

As concerns this clonotype: Possible read error: a much larger clone is one base away. In DNA, the CDR3 is TGCGCCAGCGGCCAAGATCCTACCGGAAGAAACACCGGGGAGCTGTTTTTT. It is translated as CASGQDPTGRNTGELFF. V usage is TRBV4-3 and J usage is TRBJ2-2; D is unresolved. Germline V gene sequence: CDR1 LGHNA, CDR2 YSLEER. The CDR3 runs 17 residues.

This clonotype was found a few times. The likely explanation is a read error, given a far larger clone one base away. The chain's CDR3 is CASSLPVAGGQNEQYF. In DNA form, the CDR3 reads TGTGCCAGCAGCTTGCCCGTAGCGGGGGGGCAAAATGAGCAGTACTTC. The chain recombines TRBV7-2 with TRBJ2-3, with 11 bases lining up with TRBD2. The end of the DNA fits TRBJ2-7 better, so the J call may be wrong. The CDR3 spans 16 residues. The germline gives CDR1 SGHTA, CDR2 FQGNSA.

This clonotype has at least ten counts. The chain employs TRBV12-3 or TRBV12-4 and TRBJ1-5; TRBD1 matches at 7 bases. The CDR3 is 15 amino acids. The V segment lost 3 bases and the J segment 2 bases; nucleotides outside the gene matches: 4. The CDR3 DNA reads as TGTGCCAGCAGTTTGACAGGGTCCCGCAATCAGCCCCAGCATTTT. Residues: CASSLTGSRNQPQHF.

This clonotype was recorded at least ten times. The chain uses TRBV7-2 and TRBJ2-7; 12 nucleotides agree with TRBD2. Germline CDR1 is SGHTA and CDR2 is FQGNSA. V shed 4 bases, J shed 2 bases, and the junction held 9 bases outside the gene matches. This CDR3 comprises 17 residues. CDR3 region: CASSSGTSGLNTYEQYF. CDR3 coding DNA: TGTGCCAGCAGCTCGGGGACTAGCGGGTTAAACACCTACGAGCAGTACTTC.